The 11 T cell receptor beta chains below all came from one sample that was sequenced in a study of radiotherapy plus CTLA-4 blockade in lung cancer. This table comes from immunoSEQ multiplex PCR, and its TCRdb copy is limited to in-frame clones, with some not included. The sample comprises about 13,000 clones, about 89% of which are singletons, and around an eighth rests with the top ten. The sequenced sample was peripheral blood, obtained from a patient treated with radiotherapy plus ipilimumab. The source is a human donor with non-small cell lung cancer that progressed on radiotherapy plus ipilimumab. Some clones in this sample may be carry-over from other donors' samples.

J is TRBJ2-1 and V is TRBV7-2, with D tentatively TRBD1 (5 bases). Germline V gives CDR1 SGHTA, CDR2 FQGNSA. Trimming removed 1 base from V and 5 bases from J, with 6 bases in between. This CDR3 contains 13 residues. Here the CDR3 reads CASSLGQNNEQFF. DNA for the CDR3: TGTGCCAGCAGCTTAGGACAGAACAATGAGCAGTTCTTC.

The chain has TRBV28 and TRBJ1-2, with D maybe TRBD1 (6 bases). This CDR3 comprises 13 residues. Trimming cost V 2 bases and J 8 bases, with 12 bases left between them. Per germline, CDR1 MDHEN and CDR2 SYDVKM. CDR3 region: CASSLPGVIGYTF. The CDR3 nucleotides are TGTGCCAGCAGTTTACCAGGGGTAATCGGCTACACCTTC.

For this clone: Other DNA variants within this sample encode the same CDR3. J is TRBJ2-6 and V is TRBV5-1; D uncertain. Trimming took 4 bases from V and 0 from J, leaving 5 bases between them. The CDR3 length is 14 residues. CDR1 SGHRS and CDR2 YFSETQ come from the germline V gene. CDR3 DNA sequence: TGCGCCAGCAGCCCCGGCTCTGGGGCCAACGTCCTGACTTTC. This encodes CASSPGSGANVLTF.

In this sample, this clone turned up once. V usage is TRBV13 and J usage is TRBJ1-2, with TRBD1 as a possible D gene (5 bases). This CDR3 contains 18 residues. Germline loops: CDR1 PRHDT, CDR2 FYEKMQ (reference sequence). The germline V and J ends were trimmed by 5 bases and 0 bases, with 22 bases remaining between them. The CDR3 sequence is CASSLFNSRQTSNYGYTF. DNA for the CDR3: TGTGCCAGCAGCCTATTTAACTCCAGACAGACTTCTAACTATGGCTACACCTTC.

The chain links TRBV6-6 to TRBJ2-5; the match to TRBD1 covers 9 bases. The J call is doubtful: the DNA matches TRBJ2-7 better. This CDR3 is built from 13 residues. CDR1 and CDR2 (germline): MNHNY, SVGAGI (reference sequence). The CDR3 here is CASTRDRDYEQYF. The CDR3, as DNA: TGTGCCAGCACCCGGGACAGGGACTACGAGCAGTACTTC.

The chain couples TRBV7-2 to TRBJ1-2, with D unresolved. Germline loops: CDR1 SGHTA, CDR2 FQGNSA. Deletions cut 5 bases from V and 2 bases from J, with 9 bases between. CDR3 length equals 13 residues. CDR3 bases: TGTGCCAGCAGCCCAGAGGCAAACTATGGCTACACCTTC. Its protein is CASSPEANYGYTF.

The V gene is TRBV5-6, the J gene TRBJ2-3, with no clear D. V lost 6 bases and J 6 bases, leaving 8 bases between the germline ends. This CDR3 contains 11 residues. CDR1 and CDR2 from the germline V gene are SGHDT and YYEEEE. The CDR3 loop reads CASTSGDTQYF. Written as DNA, the CDR3 is TGTGCCAGCACCTCCGGGGATACGCAGTATTTT.

The CDR3 DNA is TGTGCCAGCAGTCGCGGTTACGAGCAGTACTTC. Its protein product is CASSRGYEQYF. The V call is TRBV2, the J call TRBJ2-7; D is unclear. V was cut by 5 bases and J by 4 bases, with 6 bases left in between. This CDR3 has 11 amino acids. Germline V gene sequence: CDR1 SNHLY, CDR2 FYNNEI.

In its sample, this clone was seen a few times. The gene calls are TRBV5-4 and TRBJ2-5; 9 bases are a match to TRBD1. Germline CDR1 reads SGHNT; CDR2 reads YYREEE (reference sequence). There are 15 residues in the CDR3. V gave up 3 bases and J gave up 5 bases; unmatched junction bases: 8. For the CDR3, the DNA is TGTGCCAGCAGCTCGGGGACAGGGCTGGCGGAGACCCAGTACTTC. Translating gives CASSSGTGLAETQYF. Together with reference TRBV5-4 and TRBJ2-5, the CDR3 gives the full variable domain: ETGVTQSPTHLIKTRGQQVTLRCSSQSGHNTVSWYQQALGQGPQFIFQYYREEENGRGNFPPRFSGLQFPNYSSELNVNALELDDSALYLCASSSGTGLAETQYFGPGTRLLVL.

The chain employs TRBV2 and TRBJ1-5; 7 bases are a match to TRBD1. The germline V gene has CDR1 SNHLY and CDR2 FYNNEI. J was trimmed by 6 bases and V by 6 bases; bases with no gene match: 20. The CDR3 covers 18 residues. The CDR3 sequence: CASRRALTGSSPSQPQHF. DNA for the CDR3: TGTGCCAGCAGACGAGCTCTGACAGGGTCGAGCCCTAGTCAGCCCCAGCATTTT.

The V and J genes are TRBV13 and TRBJ2-7, with 7 bases matching TRBD1. The CDR3 is 14 residues long. Germline V gene data show CDR1 as PRHDT and CDR2 as FYEKMQ (reference sequence). J lost 5 bases, V lost 3 bases, and 7 bases had no gene match. CDR3 sequence reads: CASSLADRWHEQYF. The CDR3 DNA reads TGTGCCAGCAGCTTGGCGGACAGGTGGCACGAGCAGTACTTC.